This T cell receptor (beta chain) was identified during a study of blood T cell repertoires in COVID-19. Study summary: Samples came from the United States, Italy and Spain, spanning acute and convalescent COVID-19.

Here immunoSEQ multiplex PCR was the method, and the copy in TCRdb shows in-frame clones only, minus some. The data hold 110,000 to 150,000 clones, with roughly 88% observed a single time. V was pared by 1 base and J by 5 bases, with 5 bases of the junction left unmatched. CDR1 is SGHTA and CDR2 is FQGTGA in the germline V gene. The CDR3 is 15 amino acids. The age range of participants was about 18 to 90 years, with residence in about 25 US areas. Cohort allocation depended upon clinical history that participants reported. This TCR was sampled from a man in his fifties who had recovered from COVID-19. Sequencing input: PBMCs or T cells enriched from blood (not recorded which). The rearrangement joins TRBV7-3 to TRBJ2-1; 7 nucleotides agree with TRBD2. CDR3 DNA: TGTGCCAGCAGCTTAAGGGCGGGAGTGAACAATGAGCAGTTCTTC. Protein product: CASSLRAGVNNEQFF.